This T cell receptor beta chain is drawn from a study of response to subunit inactivated influenza vaccine. TCRdb re-called the RT-PCR reads with MiXCR, one entry per CDR3 protein. The table lists 500,000 to 700,000 distinct CDR3 sequences, roughly a quarter of them singletons. Germline V gene lookup returns CDR1 SGHRS and CDR2 YFSETQ. V was trimmed by 0 bases and J by 6 bases, leaving 13 bases between them. The CDR3 has 14 amino acids. These data were also filed under a second study, of T cells expressing NK-cell markers. That work states: As the method of synthesis, 5'RACE template switching with UMIs yielded TCR beta cDNA.

The sequence was obtained from a man in his fifties or sixties who received an inactivated influenza vaccine. This chain links TRBV5-1 with TRBJ2-7; no firm D call. The starting material was CD4+ T cells sorted from PBMCs, obtained about 11 days after vaccination. CDR3 sequence (DNA): TGCGCCAGCAGCTTGGCTACGGGTCTTGGCGAGCAGTACTTC. Translating gives CASSLATGLGEQYF. Full variable domain (remainder filled in from reference TRBV5-1 and TRBJ2-7): KAGVTQTPRYLIKTRGQQVTLSCSPISGHRSVSWYQQTPGQGLQFLFEYFSETQRNKGNFPGRFSGRQFSNSRSEMNVSTLELGDSALYLCASSLATGLGEQYFGPGTRLTVT.